Below, 5 T cell receptor beta chains from the same sample are listed, as sequenced in a study of blood T cell repertoires in COVID-19. Generated by immunoSEQ multiplex PCR, the TCRdb table keeps only in-frame clones and is missing some. The repertoire holds some 97,000 clones, with over 80% as singletons. The sample taken for sequencing was peripheral blood. Receptors originate from a man aged 50 to 59 with active or convalescent COVID-19.

This clone was seen just once. The J gene is TRBJ1-5, the V gene TRBV27; D call uncertain. The CDR3 loop spans 13 amino acids. V was cut by 3 bases and J by 6 bases, with 9 bases left in between. Looked up from germline, CDR1 is MNHEY and CDR2 is SMNVEV (reference sequence). As DNA, the CDR3 is TGTGCCAGCAGTTTTAGCGTGGGTCAGCCCCAGCATTTT. Encoded protein: CASSFSVGQPQHF.

The J gene is TRBJ1-2, the V gene TRBV5-4; maybe TRBD1 (5 bases). The V gene's germline CDR1 is SGHNT and CDR2 YYREEE (reference sequence). The CDR3 consists of 11 residues. Trimming took 4 bases from V and 6 from J, leaving 7 bases between them. CDR3 in DNA: TGTGCCAGCAGCGCCAGGGATGGCTACACCTTC. As protein: CASSARDGYTF.

The chain couples TRBV6-5 to TRBJ1-3; 7 bases fit TRBD1. V lost 5 bases to trimming and J lost 4 bases; unmatched junction nucleotides: 5. Germline CDR1 MNHEY, CDR2 SVGAGI. CDR3 length: 14 amino acids. The CDR3 region has the DNA TGTGCCAGCAGTCCAGACAGGGAAGGAAACACCATATATTTT. Translation gives CASSPDREGNTIYF.

The chain is built from TRBV24-1 and TRBJ2-3; D is possibly TRBD1 (6 bases). Per germline, CDR1 KGHDR and CDR2 SFDVKD. The length of the CDR3 is 12 residues. Trimming cost V 6 bases and J 5 bases, with 8 bases left between them. CDR3 sequence reads: CATSWTEDTQYF. The CDR3 DNA is TGTGCCACCAGTTGGACAGAAGATACGCAGTATTTT.

V usage is TRBV5-6 and J usage is TRBJ1-3, with TRBD1 as a possible D gene (5 bases). Germline CDR1 SGHDT, CDR2 YYEEEE. The CDR3 is 15 amino acids. Between the trimmed V and J ends, which lost 4 bases and 1 base, there was a span of 12 bases. CDR3 protein: CASSKDTSSGNTIYF. The CDR3 nucleotides read TGTGCCAGCAGCAAGGACACCTCATCTGGAAACACCATATATTTT.